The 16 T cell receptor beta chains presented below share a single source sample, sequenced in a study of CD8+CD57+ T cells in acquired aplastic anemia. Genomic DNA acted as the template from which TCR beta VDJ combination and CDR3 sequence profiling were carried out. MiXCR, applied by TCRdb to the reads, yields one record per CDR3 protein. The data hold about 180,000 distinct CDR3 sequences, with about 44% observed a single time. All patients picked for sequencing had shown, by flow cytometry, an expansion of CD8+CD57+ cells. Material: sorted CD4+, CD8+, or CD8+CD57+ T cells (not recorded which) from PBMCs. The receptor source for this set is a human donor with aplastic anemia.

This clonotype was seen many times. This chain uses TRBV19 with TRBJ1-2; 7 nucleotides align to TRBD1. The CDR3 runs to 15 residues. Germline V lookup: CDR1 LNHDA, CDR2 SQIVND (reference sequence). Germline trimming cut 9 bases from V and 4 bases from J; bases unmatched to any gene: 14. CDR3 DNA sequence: TGTGCCAGCTCAGGACAGGTCTCGTCGGCCTATGGCTACACCTTC. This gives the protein CASSGQVSSAYGYTF.

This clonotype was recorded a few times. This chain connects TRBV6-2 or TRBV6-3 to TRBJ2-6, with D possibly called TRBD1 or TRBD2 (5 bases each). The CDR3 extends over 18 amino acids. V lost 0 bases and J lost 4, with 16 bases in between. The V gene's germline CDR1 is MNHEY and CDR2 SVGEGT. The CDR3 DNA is TGTGCCAGCAGTTACTCGCGGACACGCCTAGCCGGGGCCAACGTCCTGACTTTC. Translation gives CASSYSRTRLAGANVLTF.

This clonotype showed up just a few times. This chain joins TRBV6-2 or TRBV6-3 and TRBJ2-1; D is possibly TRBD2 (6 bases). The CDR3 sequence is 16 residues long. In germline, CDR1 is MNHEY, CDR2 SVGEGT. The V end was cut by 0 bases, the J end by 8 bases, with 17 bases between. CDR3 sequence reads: CASSYSNGGQLHEQFF. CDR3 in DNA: TGTGCCAGCAGTTACTCGAACGGGGGTCAGTTACATGAGCAGTTCTTC.

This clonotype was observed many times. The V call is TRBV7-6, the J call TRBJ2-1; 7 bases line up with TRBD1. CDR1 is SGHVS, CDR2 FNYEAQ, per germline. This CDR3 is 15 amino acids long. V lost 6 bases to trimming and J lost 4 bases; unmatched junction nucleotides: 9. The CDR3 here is CASSRTGDFYNEQFF. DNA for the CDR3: TGTGCCAGCAGTCGAACAGGGGATTTTTACAATGAGCAGTTCTTC.

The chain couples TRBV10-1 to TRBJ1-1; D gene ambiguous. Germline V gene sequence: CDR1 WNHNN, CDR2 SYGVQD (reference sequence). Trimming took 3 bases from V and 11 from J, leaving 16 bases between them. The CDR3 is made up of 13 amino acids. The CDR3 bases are TGCGCCAGCAGTGAAGGGCAGACCCTGAGGGCTTTCTTT. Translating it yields CASSEGQTLRAFF.

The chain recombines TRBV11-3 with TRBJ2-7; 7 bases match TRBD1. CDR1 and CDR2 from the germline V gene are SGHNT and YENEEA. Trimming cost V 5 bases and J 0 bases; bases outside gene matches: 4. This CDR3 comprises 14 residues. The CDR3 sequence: CASSIGTASYEQYF. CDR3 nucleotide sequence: TGTGCCAGCAGCATTGGGACAGCCTCCTACGAGCAGTACTTC.

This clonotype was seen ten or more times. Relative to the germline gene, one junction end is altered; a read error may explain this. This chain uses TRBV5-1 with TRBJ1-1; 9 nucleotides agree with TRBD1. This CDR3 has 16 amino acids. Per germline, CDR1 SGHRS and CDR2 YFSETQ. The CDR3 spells CASSPRADRGNAEAFF. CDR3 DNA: TGCGCCAGCAGCCCCCGAGCTGACAGGGGGAACGCTGAAGCTTTCTTT.

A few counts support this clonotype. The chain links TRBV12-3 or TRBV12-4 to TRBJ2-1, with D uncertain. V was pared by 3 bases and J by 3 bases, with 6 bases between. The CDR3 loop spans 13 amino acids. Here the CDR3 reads CASSFDNYNEQFF. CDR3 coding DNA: TGTGCCAGCAGTTTCGACAACTACAATGAGCAGTTCTTC.

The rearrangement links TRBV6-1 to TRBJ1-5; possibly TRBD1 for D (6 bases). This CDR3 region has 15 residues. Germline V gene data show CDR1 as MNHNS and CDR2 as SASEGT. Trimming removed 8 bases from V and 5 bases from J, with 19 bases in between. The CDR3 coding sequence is TGTGCCAGCCAACATAAAAACAGGGACTATCAGCCCCAGCATTTT. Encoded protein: CASQHKNRDYQPQHF.

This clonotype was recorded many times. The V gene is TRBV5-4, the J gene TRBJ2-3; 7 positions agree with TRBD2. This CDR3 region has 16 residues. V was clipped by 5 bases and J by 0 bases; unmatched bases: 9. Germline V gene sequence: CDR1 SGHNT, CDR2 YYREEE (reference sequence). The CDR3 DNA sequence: TGTGCCAGCAGACAAAGTCTAGCGGATAGCACAGATACGCAGTATTTT. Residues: CASRQSLADSTDTQYF.

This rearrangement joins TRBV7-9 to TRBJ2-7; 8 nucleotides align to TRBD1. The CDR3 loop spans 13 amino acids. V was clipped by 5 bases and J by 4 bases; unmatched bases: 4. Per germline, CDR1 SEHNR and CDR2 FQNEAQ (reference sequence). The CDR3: CASSRTGFYEQYF. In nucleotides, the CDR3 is TGTGCCAGCAGCCGGACAGGGTTTTACGAGCAGTACTTC.

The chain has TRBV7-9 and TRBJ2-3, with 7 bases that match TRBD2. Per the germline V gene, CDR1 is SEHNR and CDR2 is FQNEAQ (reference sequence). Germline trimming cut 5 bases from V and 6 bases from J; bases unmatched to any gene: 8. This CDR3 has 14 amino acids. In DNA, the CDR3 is TGTGCCAGCAGCCCTCCTAGCGGTGGGGATACGCAGTATTTT. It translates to CASSPPSGGDTQYF.

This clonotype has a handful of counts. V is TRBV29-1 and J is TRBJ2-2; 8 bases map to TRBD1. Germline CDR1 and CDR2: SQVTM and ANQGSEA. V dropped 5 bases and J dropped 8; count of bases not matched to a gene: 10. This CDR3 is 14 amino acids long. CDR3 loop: CSVTPQGEWGELFF. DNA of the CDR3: TGCAGCGTTACCCCACAGGGGGAATGGGGGGAGCTGTTTTTT.

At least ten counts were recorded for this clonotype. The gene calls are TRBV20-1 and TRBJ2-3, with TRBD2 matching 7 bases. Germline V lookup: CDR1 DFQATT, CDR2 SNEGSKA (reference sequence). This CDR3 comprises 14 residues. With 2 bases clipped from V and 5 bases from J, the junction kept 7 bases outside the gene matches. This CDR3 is CSARPTSSVDTQYF. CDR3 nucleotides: TGCAGTGCTAGACCGACTAGCTCGGTAGATACGCAGTATTTT.

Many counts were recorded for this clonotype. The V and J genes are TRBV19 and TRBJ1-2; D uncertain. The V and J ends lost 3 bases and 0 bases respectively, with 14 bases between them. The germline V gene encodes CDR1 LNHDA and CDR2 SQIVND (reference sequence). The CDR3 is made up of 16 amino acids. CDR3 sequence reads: CASSMYTRESNYGYTF. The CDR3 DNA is TGTGCCAGTAGTATGTATACGAGGGAGTCTAACTATGGCTACACCTTC.

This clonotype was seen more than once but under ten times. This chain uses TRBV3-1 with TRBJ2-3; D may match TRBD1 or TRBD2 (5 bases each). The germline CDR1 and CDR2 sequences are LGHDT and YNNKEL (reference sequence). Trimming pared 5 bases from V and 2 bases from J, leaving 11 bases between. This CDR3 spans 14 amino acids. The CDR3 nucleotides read TGTGCCAGCAGCGTCTGGGGGTACACAGATACGCAGTATTTT. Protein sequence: CASSVWGYTDTQYF.